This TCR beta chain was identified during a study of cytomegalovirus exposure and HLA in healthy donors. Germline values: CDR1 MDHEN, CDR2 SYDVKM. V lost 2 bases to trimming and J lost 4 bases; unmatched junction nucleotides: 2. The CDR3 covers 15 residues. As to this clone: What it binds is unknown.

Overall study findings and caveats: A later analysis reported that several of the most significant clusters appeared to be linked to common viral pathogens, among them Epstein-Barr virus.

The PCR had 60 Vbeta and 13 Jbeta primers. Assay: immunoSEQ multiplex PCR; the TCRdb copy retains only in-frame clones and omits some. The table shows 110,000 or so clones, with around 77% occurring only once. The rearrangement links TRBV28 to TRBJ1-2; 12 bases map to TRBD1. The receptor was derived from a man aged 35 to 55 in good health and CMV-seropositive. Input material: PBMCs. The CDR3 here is CASSLGTGGGYGYTF. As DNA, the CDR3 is TGTGCCAGCAGTTTAGGGACAGGGGGCGGCTATGGCTACACCTTC.